This T cell receptor (beta chain) is drawn from a study of neoadjuvant nivolumab and ipilimumab in lung cancer. The assay was immunoSEQ multiplex PCR, and TCRdb's table has in-frame clones only and misses some. This repertoire shows 40,000 or so clones, 75% to 90% found once; its top ten account for 2.5% to 4%. On this clone: Its antigen remains unidentified.

Findings of the study overall: TCR clonality did not significantly correlate with pathologic tumor regression. Only two of four nivolumab-treated tumors gained richness and clonality by surgery. Pretherapy blood TCR richness correlated positively with resected tumor richness. Compared with tumor-adjacent uninvolved lung, resected tumors showed greater richness and clonality.

CDR1 and CDR2 from the germline V gene are MRHNA and SNTAGT. V shed 5 bases and J 0 bases; nucleotides not matched to a gene: 7. The CDR3 is made up of 16 amino acids. V gene TRBV6-4 combines with J gene TRBJ2-3; 8 bases line up with TRBD1. Specimen: peripheral blood, collected before neoadjuvant nivolumab, alone or with ipilimumab. This clonotype was obtained from an adult with non-small cell lung cancer. CDR3 DNA: TGTGCCAGCAGTCAAGAACAGGGGGTTAGCACAGATACGCAGTATTTT. Encoded protein: CASSQEQGVSTDTQYF.